The entry that follows covers one TCR beta chain sequence. The antigen it recognizes is unknown. Base qualities are missing; no much larger clone stands one base away. The data derive from a study of T cells in localized non-small cell lung cancer (dated by TCRdb to 2018 to 2020). Looking at the study overall: Comparing tumors with uninvolved tumor-adjacent lungs, the study looked at the T cell repertoires of 236 patients with early-stage NSCLC. The cohort comprised 236 treatment-naïve NSCLC patients with resected, localized lung tumors. Of the NSCLC patients, about 130 were male and approximately 99 were female, and the mean age was roughly 61 years. Findings and caveats that apply to the study as a whole: Higher T cell density in blood was associated with longer overall survival, whereas higher clonality in adjacent lung was associated with shorter survival. The highest T cell clonality was observed in uninvolved tumor-adjacent lung, where clonality exceeded that of tumor, suggesting that antigenic responses were more focused in uninvolved tumor-adjacent lung. Because multi-region sequencing of the tumors was not done, intratumor heterogeneity could not be ruled out. Because the study design was exploratory, TCR variables were selected using unadjusted p-values without false-discovery rate correction. A median of roughly 60 of the top 100 tumor clones turned up in the paired uninvolved adjacent lung, and approximately 30 of those clones also ranked among the top 100 of that same adjacent lung.

The immunoSEQ Assay was used to sequence TCR beta CDR3 regions from DNA. The paper's processing steps were these. T cell density was computed as TCR beta template counts normalized to usable DNA estimated by amplifying housekeeping genes. The preseqR package was used to estimate richness by extrapolating to 400,000 templates for PBMC samples and to 120,000 templates for tissue samples. Clonality was calculated as one minus Pielou's evenness. Tissue-enriched TCRs were identified by differential abundance testing using productive amino-acid clonotypes, minimum total count 5 and alpha 0.1. The Jaccard Index and the Morisita Overlap Index were used to measure how much the repertoires overlapped between compartments. GLIPH clustered TCR beta CDR3s with public tetramer-defined viral CDR3s; viral motifs required at least three viral sequences plus V-gene enrichment. What TCRdb holds here is the immuneACCESS table cut down to in-frame rearrangements. Part of the clones is not present; checked against another copy, under half of the missing clones reflect an unresolved V gene, and the others are unexplained. For V, J and clone size, that table is used; D and trimming come from the DNA. This sample holds under 55,000 clones; over 60% were observed only once. The ten largest clonotypes hold roughly 4.5% of the sample.

Including cysteine and phenylalanine, the CDR3 has 14 amino acids. Here the CDR3 DNA is all that survives: 42 bases in frame from base 1. CDR1 and CDR2 were assigned from the germline V gene as SGHVS and FQNEAQ. Cut back by 6 bases and 8 bases, the V and J ends lie 16 bases apart. At diagnosis, tumor, uninvolved tumor-adjacent lung and peripheral blood were collected and then preserved as a mix of FFPE and fresh-frozen material. Blood samples were analyzed as peripheral blood mononuclear cells for TCR repertoire profiling. Sequenced here: PBMCs, sampled before any cancer treatment. This clonotype was sampled from a woman aged 35-70 years with stage II lung adenocarcinoma. The sequence joins TRBV7-8 to TRBJ1-4; TRBD1 might be the D gene, on 6 matching bases. The DNA sequence follows: TGTGCCAGCAGTTTCGCTCGACAGGACGAAAAACTGTTTTTT. The encoded protein is CASSFARQDEKLFF.